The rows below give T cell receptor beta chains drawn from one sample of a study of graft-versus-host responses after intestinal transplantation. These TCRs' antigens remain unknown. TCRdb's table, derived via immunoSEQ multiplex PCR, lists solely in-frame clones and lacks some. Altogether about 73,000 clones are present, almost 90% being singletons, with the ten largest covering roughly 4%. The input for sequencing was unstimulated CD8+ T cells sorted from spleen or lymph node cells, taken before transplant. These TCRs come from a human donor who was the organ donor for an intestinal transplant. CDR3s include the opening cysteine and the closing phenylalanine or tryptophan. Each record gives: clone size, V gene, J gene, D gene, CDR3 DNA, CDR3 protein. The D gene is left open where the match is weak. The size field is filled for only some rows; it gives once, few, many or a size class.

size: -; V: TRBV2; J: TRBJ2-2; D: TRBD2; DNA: TGTGCCAGCAGGGCTAGCGGGGGCTCCGGGGAGCTGTTTTTT; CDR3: CASRASGGSGELFF
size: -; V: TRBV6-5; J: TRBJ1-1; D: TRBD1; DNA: TGTGCCAGCAGCACAACAGGGGTCACTGAAGCTTTCTTT; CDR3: CASSTTGVTEAFF
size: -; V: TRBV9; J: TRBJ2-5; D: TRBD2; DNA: TGTGCCAGCAGCGTAGGTTTAGCGGGGGACCAAGAGACCCAGTACTTC; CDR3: CASSVGLAGDQETQYF
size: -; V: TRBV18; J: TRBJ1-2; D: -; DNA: TGTGCCAGCTCACCGGGCGGGGGCGATGGTGGCTACACCTTC; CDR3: CASSPGGGDGGYTF
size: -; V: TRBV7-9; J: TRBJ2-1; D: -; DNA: TGTGCCAGTCGGGGGAATGAGCAGTTCTTC; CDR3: CASRGNEQFF
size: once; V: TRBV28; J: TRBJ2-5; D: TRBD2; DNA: TGTGCCAGCAGTCTTCTTAAGCGGGGGGTCAAAGAGACCCAGTACTTC; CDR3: CASSLLKRGVKETQYF
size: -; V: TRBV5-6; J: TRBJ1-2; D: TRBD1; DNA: TGTGCCAGCAGCTTGGCCACAGGGGGGTTTAGTGGCTACACCTTC; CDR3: CASSLATGGFSGYTF
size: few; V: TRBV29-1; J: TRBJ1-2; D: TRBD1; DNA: TGCAGCGTTGTGGGACAGGCCCCCTATGGCTACACCTTC; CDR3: CSVVGQAPYGYTF
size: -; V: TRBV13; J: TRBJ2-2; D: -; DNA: TGTGCCAGCAGCGCTAGGTTGGCGGGATCCGGGGAGCTGTTTTTT; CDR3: CASSARLAGSGELFF
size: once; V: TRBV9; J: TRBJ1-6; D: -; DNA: TGTGCCAGCAGCGTAGCGGGGGGGGGTTATAATTCACCCCTCCACTTT; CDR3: CASSVAGGGYNSPLHF
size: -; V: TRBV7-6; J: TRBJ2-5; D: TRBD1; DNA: TGTGCCAGCAGCAGAATCCTATTGACAGGGCCCCAAGAGACCCAGTACTTC; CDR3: CASSRILLTGPQETQYF
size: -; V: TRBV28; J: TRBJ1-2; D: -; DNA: TGTGCCACCGAGGGGGTGATGGGTGACTATGGCTACACCTTC; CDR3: CATEGVMGDYGYTF
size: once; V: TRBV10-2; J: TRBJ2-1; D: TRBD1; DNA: TGCGCCAGCAGTGAGCCACAGGGGCCAGACAATGAGCAGTTCTTC; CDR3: CASSEPQGPDNEQFF
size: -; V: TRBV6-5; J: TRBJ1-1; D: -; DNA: TGTGCCAGCAGTTTTCAGGGGTGGGGCACTAAGGCAGCTTTCTTT; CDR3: CASSFQGWGTKAAFF
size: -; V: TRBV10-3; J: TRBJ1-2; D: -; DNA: TGTGCCATCAGTGGCAGGGCTGATTACTATGGCTACACCTTC; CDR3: CAISGRADYYGYTF
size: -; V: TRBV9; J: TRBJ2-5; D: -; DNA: TGTGCCAGCAGCAATAACCAAGAGACCCAGTACTTC; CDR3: CASSNNQETQYF
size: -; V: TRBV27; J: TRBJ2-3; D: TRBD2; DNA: TGTGCCAGCAGTCCTCCGACTAGCGGGGGACCTACAGATACGCAGTATTTT; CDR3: CASSPPTSGGPTDTQYF
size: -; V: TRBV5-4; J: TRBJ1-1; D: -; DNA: TGTGCCAGCAGCCCCCCGGTTAAAAATCAGGGATTAGGCACTGAAGCTTTCTTT; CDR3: CASSPPVKNQGLGTEAFF
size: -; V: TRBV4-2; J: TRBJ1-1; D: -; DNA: TGTGCCAGCAGCCAAAATAAAAGGGAAGTGGGGCAGAACACTGAAGCTTTCTTT; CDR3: CASSQNKREVGQNTEAFF
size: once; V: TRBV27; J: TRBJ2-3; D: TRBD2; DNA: TGTGCCAGCAGTATAGCGGGGGCCACAGATACGCAGTATTTT; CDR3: CASSIAGATDTQYF
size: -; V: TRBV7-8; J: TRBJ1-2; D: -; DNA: TGTGCCAGCAGCTTCCGGGACATCTCGAACTATGGCTACACCTTC; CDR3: CASSFRDISNYGYTF
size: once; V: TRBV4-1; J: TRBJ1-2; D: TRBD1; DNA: TGCGCCAGCAGCCAGGATAACTCAGGACAGGGTAGTGGCTACACCTTC; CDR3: CASSQDNSGQGSGYTF